This T cell receptor beta chain was documented in a study of vaccination and CD4 T cells after COVID-19 (dated by TCRdb to 2022 to 2024). Context from the whole study: Every convalescent patient had a positive nasal swab PCR test for SARS-CoV-2, with mild disease in 8 to 10 patients and severe disease in one. Each participant got two doses of either the Pfizer-BioNTech BNT162b2 vaccine (n=8) or the Moderna mRNA-1273 vaccine (n=2). Post-vaccine blood samples were taken a median of approximately 70 days after the second vaccine dose, with a range of about 13 to 250 days. Six males and four females were included in the convalescent cohort, with two Hispanic individuals, seven Caucasians, two Asians and one multiracial person represented. Post-COVID blood samples from convalescent patients were collected a median of approximately 100 days after diagnosis, with a range of 35 to 161 days. For stimulating the cultures, overlapping spike peptide pools were used, derived from SARS-CoV-2 as well as from the common cold coronaviruses HCoV-NL63, HCoV-OC43 and HCoV-229E. Control cultures received a CEFX viral epitope pool as the positive control, an HIV-1 Nef peptide pool as the negative control, or no peptide. In 10 COVID-19 convalescent patients and a few infection-naive healthy vaccine recipients, the spike-specific CD4+ TCR repertoire before mRNA vaccination was compared with the repertoire after mRNA vaccination. The study at large found these results: In convalescent patients, a median around 85% of post-vaccine SARS-CoV-2-reactive clones were detected only after vaccination, and vaccine-specific priming was suggested by this finding. Of the vaccine-specific clones found in convalescent patients, nearly all (304 of 307) were mono-reactive for SARS-CoV-2 spike instead of being cross-reactive with common cold coronaviruses. The number of convalescent patients in the study was relatively small, and the study did not examine early timepoints following natural infection. Although the median number of SARS-CoV-2-reactive clonotypes went up from around 19 after infection to 35 to 40 after vaccination, the increase was not significant.

The library was produced with PCR. TCR sequencing of DNA from cultured CD4+ T cells used the Oncomine TCR Beta short-read assay at the Johns Hopkins FTIC core. Genomic DNA was extracted from the cultured CD4+ T cells with the QIAamp micro DNA kit. Oncomine TCR Beta libraries made from cultured CD4+ T cells were pooled using unique dual indexes and sequenced on an Illumina iSeq 100. As for the original processing: Non-productive sequences were removed, and CDR3s not starting with C, not ending with F or W, or shorter than 7 amino acids were discarded. The MANAFEST web application was used to identify antigen-specific clonotypes by comparing peptide-stimulated wells against reference wells and other culture wells. Positive clones required FDR below 0.05, an odds ratio above 5, and productive frequency above 0.1% in at least two of three replicate wells. A clonotype was classed as cross-reactive if the clonotype showed significant expansion both in SARS-CoV-2 spike wells and in at least one common cold coronavirus spike condition. Levenshtein distances (stringdist) and unrooted phylogenetic trees (ape) in R version 3.6.1 were used to assess CDR3 homology. TCRdb ran its own pipeline on the public reads, namely fastp trimming at Q25 and MiXCR clone calling, and kept in-frame beta chains. Rows with a matching CDR3 protein are joined into one entry that keeps the most common DNA and genes. These V and J calls are TCRdb output, not the study's own analysis. For this sample the table gives about 8,900 distinct CDR3 sequences, of which around 64% were detected only once. The top ten clonotypes cover more than 25% of the sample.

From the cysteine through the phenylalanine, the CDR3 covers 14 amino acids. Solely the CDR3 DNA is kept, with 42 bases framed from the first base. According to the germline V gene, CDR1 reads SGDLS and CDR2 reads YYNGEE. V and J are truncated by 4 bases and 4 bases respectively, leaving an intervening sequence of 14 bases. For this clonotype: The antigen it binds to is not known. Base qualities are not provided; no much larger clone lies one nucleotide away.

In the paper's terms, the treatment or condition label means: roughly nine-day PBMC culture with coronavirus spike peptide pools or control peptides (ViraFEST assay). To expand antigen-specific T cells with peptide pools and then pick out the expanded clonotypes through TCR sequencing, the study relied on the ViraFEST assay. Positive SARS-CoV-2 PCR tests in the convalescent patients dated from March to December 2020, before Alpha, Beta and Delta variants emerged in the United States. Each well held fewer than 2.5 million PBMCs cultured with about 9.8 ug/ml peptide pools in IMDM containing approximately 4.8% human AB serum and about 10 IU/ml IL-2. On days 3 and 7, half of the culture medium was replaced with fresh IL-2-containing medium. After approximately 10 days of culture, CD4+ T cells were isolated by negative selection using the EasySep CD4+ T cell isolation kit. Ficoll-Paque Plus gradient centrifugation was used to isolate PBMCs from whole blood, and the isolated PBMCs were then either used fresh or cryopreserved at -140C. Triplicate wells were generally used for each culture condition.

Recombination linked TRBV9 to TRBJ1-2; the D gene is possibly TRBD1, with 5 bases matching. Sequencing was performed on CD4+ T cells from blood, cultured in vitro. The source is a human donor who had recovered from COVID-19. In nucleotides, the sequence is TGTGCCAGCAGCCGGGAGGGGTCCACCTATGGCTACACCTTC. It translates as CASSREGSTYGYTF.